This T cell receptor beta chain came from a study of T cell repertoires in cytomegalovirus infection. In the study overall: Indications came from public TCR beta signatures; they pointed to CMV infection and to a matching HLA type.

In its sample, this clonotype was seen many times. As yet, its antigen is unknown. The V gene lost 2 bases and the J gene lost 2 bases, with 4 bases spanning the gap. This CDR3 has 12 residues. Germline loops: CDR1 SGHTA, CDR2 FQGNSA. From the reads, TCRdb called clonotypes with MiXCR, one entry per CDR3 protein. The sample records about 490,000 distinct CDR3 sequences, 26% being singletons. Study-level results: HLA-C-restricted CMV-specific TCR beta clonotypes prevailed in the ex vivo response. CMV carriers with the relevant HLA were identified by cumulative public TCR beta family frequency.

The sample consisted of PBMCs. This TCR was sampled from a human donor in good health (CMV status not recorded). Some clones in this sample may be carry-over from other donors' samples. The chain uses TRBV7-2 and TRBJ2-7; D is uncertain. CDR3 sequence (DNA): TGTGCCAGCAGCTTAATGGCCTACGAGCAGTACTTC. This gives the protein CASSLMAYEQYF. The variable domain in full, completed from reference TRBV7-2 and TRBJ2-7, reads GAGVSQSPSNKVTEKGKDVELRCDPISGHTALYWYRQSLGQGLEFLIYFQGNSAPDKSGLPSDRFSAERTGGSVSTLTIQRTQQEDSAVYLCASSLMAYEQYFGPGTRLTVT.